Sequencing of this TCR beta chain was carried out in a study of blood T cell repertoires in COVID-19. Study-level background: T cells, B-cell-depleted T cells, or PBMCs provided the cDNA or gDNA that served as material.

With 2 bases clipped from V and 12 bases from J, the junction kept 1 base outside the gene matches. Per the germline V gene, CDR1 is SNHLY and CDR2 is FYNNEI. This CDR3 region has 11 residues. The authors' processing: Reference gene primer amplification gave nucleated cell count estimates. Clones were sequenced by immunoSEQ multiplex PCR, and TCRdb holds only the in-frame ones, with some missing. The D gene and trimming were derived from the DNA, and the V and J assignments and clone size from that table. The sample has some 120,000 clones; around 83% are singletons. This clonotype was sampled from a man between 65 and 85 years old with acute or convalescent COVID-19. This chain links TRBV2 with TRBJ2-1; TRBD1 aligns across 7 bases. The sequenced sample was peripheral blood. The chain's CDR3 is CASSERGLQFF. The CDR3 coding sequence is TGTGCCAGCAGTGAAAGGGGGCTGCAGTTCTTC.